These T cell receptor beta chains were read from a single sample in a study of control samples from healthy donors and cancer patients. The table came from immunoSEQ multiplex PCR; TCRdb's copy has only in-frame clones and leaves some out. The sample lists 150,000 to 200,000 clones; roughly 95% were seen once. Sequenced material: blood. The origin of the receptors is a woman aged 25-40 years in good health. Each CDR3 is given with its conserved first and last residue. The D gene is left open where the match is weak. The size of a clone is reported for some rows only, either as once, few or many, or as a class for expanded clones.

CDR3 DNA | CDR3 protein | D gene | clone size | CDR3 length | J gene | V gene
TGTGCCAGCAGTGTGTCCTACGAGCAGTACTTC | CASSVSYEQYF | . | . | 11 | TRBJ2-7 | TRBV25-1
TGTGCCAGCAGCGGTGAATCCGGACAGGGCCCGAATTCACCCCTCCACTTT | CASSGESGQGPNSPLHF | . | . | 17 | TRBJ1-6 | TRBV21-1
TGCGCCAGCAGCTCAGCCGGGACAGCTAACTATGGCTACACCTTC | CASSSAGTANYGYTF | TRBD1 | . | 15 | TRBJ1-2 | TRBV5-1
TGTGCCAGCAGTGAACGACAGGGGGGACGGCAAGAGACCCAGTACTTC | CASSERQGGRQETQYF | TRBD1 | . | 16 | TRBJ2-5 | TRBV2
TGTGCCAGCAGTGAACGCCCGGGGAATTCACCCCTCCACTTT | CASSERPGNSPLHF | . | . | 14 | TRBJ1-6 | TRBV6-1
TGCGCCAGCGAACAGGGTTTCGACACCGGGGAGCTGTTTTTT | CASEQGFDTGELFF | . | . | 14 | TRBJ2-2 | TRBV10-2
TGTGCCATCAGTGAGTCGGTTCTCCAGGCTGGGGCCAACGTCCTGACTTTC | CAISESVLQAGANVLTF | . | . | 17 | TRBJ2-6 | TRBV10-3
TGCGCCAGCAGCTTGGAGTTGGGCAGGGGCCTCAATGAGCAGTTCTTC | CASSLELGRGLNEQFF | . | . | 16 | TRBJ2-1 | TRBV5-1
TGTGCCAGCATAGGGGCTAGCGGGACCCTATACGAGCAGTACTTC | CASIGASGTLYEQYF | TRBD2 | . | 15 | TRBJ2-7 | TRBV6-5
TGTGCCAGCAGCTTGGGCAGGGGGACTAATCGATTATGGTACCAAGAGACCCAGTACTTC | CASSLGRGTNRLWYQETQYF | . | . | 20 | TRBJ2-5 | TRBV13
TGTGCCAGCAGCCACAGGGTTGCTAATGAAAAACTGTTTTTT | CASSHRVANEKLFF | . | . | 14 | TRBJ1-4 | TRBV5-5
TGTGCCAGCTCCAACAAGGCGGCGGGAGGGTTAGACGAGCAGTACTTC | CASSNKAAGGLDEQYF | TRBD2 | . | 16 | TRBJ2-7 | TRBV5-4
TGTGCCAGTAGAATCACGACAGGGTCCAATCAGCCCCAGCATTTT | CASRITTGSNQPQHF | TRBD1 | . | 15 | TRBJ1-5 | TRBV19
TGTGCCAGTAGTATAGGAGGACCAAGATACACTGAAGCTTTCTTT | CASSIGGPRYTEAFF | . | . | 15 | TRBJ1-1 | TRBV19
TGTGCCAGCAGTGACAGGGGTGGGGAAAAACTGTTTTTT | CASSDRGGEKLFF | TRBD1 | . | 13 | TRBJ1-4 | TRBV12-3/TRBV12-4
TGTGCCAGCAGCTTGGCCAGGAGGGATACGCAGTATTTT | CASSLARRDTQYF | . | . | 13 | TRBJ2-3 | TRBV5-6
TGTGCCAGCAGCCAGCGGGTATATAATTCACCCCTCCACTTT | CASSQRVYNSPLHF | . | . | 14 | TRBJ1-6 | TRBV5-4
TGTGCCAGCAGTGAAGGGCAGGGGGCTCGGAATGAGCAGTTCTTC | CASSEGQGARNEQFF | TRBD1 | . | 15 | TRBJ2-1 | TRBV2
TGTGCCAGCAGCCCGCAGGGACAGGGGCCAAACTATGGCTACACCTTC | CASSPQGQGPNYGYTF | TRBD1 | . | 16 | TRBJ1-2 | TRBV28
TGTGCCTGGAGTGTATGGGGACCGGGACAGGGAGACGGAGGCTACACCTTC | CAWSVWGPGQGDGGYTF | TRBD1 | . | 17 | TRBJ1-2 | TRBV30
TGTGCCAGCTCACCACCAAATGTCTATGGCTACACCTTC | CASSPPNVYGYTF | . | . | 13 | TRBJ1-2 | TRBV18
TGTGCCAGCAGCGAATCCGGGACAGGGGTCTACAATGAGCAGTTCTTC | CASSESGTGVYNEQFF | TRBD1 | . | 16 | TRBJ2-1 | TRBV6-1
TGTGCCAGCAGTTACGGTGGGGTTGACACTGAAGCTTTCTTT | CASSYGGVDTEAFF | . | . | 14 | TRBJ1-1 | TRBV6-5
TGCGCCAGCAGCTTGCCAAATCAGCCCCAGCATTTT | CASSLPNQPQHF | . | . | 12 | TRBJ1-5 | TRBV5-1
TGCAGTGCTAGTCCGAATCTTCGTGTTGGTGAAAAACTGTTTTTT | CSASPNLRVGEKLFF | . | . | 15 | TRBJ1-4 | TRBV20-1
TGTGCCACCCAGGCCACGACAGGGACTGTTAACTCTGGAAACACCATATATTTT | CATQATTGTVNSGNTIYF | TRBD1 | . | 18 | TRBJ1-3 | TRBV6-4
TGCATCACTTTTGCCCAGGGTGATGGCTACACCTTC | CITFAQGDGYTF | . | . | 12 | TRBJ1-2 | TRBV29-1
TGCGCCAGCAGCCAAGATTTACAGACGCGAGCCACTGAAGCTTTCTTT | CASSQDLQTRATEAFF | . | . | 16 | TRBJ1-1 | TRBV4-1
TGTGCCAGCAGCAAAGTTCAGTTTGCTGGGGCCAACGTCCTGACTTTC | CASSKVQFAGANVLTF | . | . | 16 | TRBJ2-6 | TRBV21-1
TGTGCCAGCAGCGTCCCGGGACAGGGGGCGCGGACTGAAGCTTTCTTT | CASSVPGQGARTEAFF | TRBD1 | . | 16 | TRBJ1-1 | TRBV25-1
TGTGCCAGCAGCATCGACAGTCCCTACGAGCAGTACTTC | CASSIDSPYEQYF | . | . | 13 | TRBJ2-7 | TRBV5-5
TGTGCCTGTCGGACAGGGGGTGATACTGAAGCTTTCTTT | CACRTGGDTEAFF | TRBD1 | . | 13 | TRBJ1-1 | TRBV30
TGTGCCAGTAGCCTCAACAGGGGGCTTTACGAAAAACTGTTTTTT | CASSLNRGLYEKLFF | TRBD1 | . | 15 | TRBJ1-4 | TRBV19
TGCGCCAGCAGCTCGGGACTAGCGGGAGGTACCCACAACACAGATACGCAGTATTTT | CASSSGLAGGTHNTDTQYF | TRBD2 | . | 19 | TRBJ2-3 | TRBV5-1
TGTGCCAGCAGTAACGGACCAACCACAGATACGCAGTATTTT | CASSNGPTTDTQYF | . | . | 14 | TRBJ2-3 | TRBV6-2/TRBV6-3
TGTGCCAGCAGCCTTGCCTCTCCACTGGACAGATATGGCTACACCTTC | CASSLASPLDRYGYTF | . | . | 16 | TRBJ1-2 | TRBV28
TGTGCCAGCAGCTTGACCCCCCAGGGGAAAGGGGCCAACGTCCTGACTTTC | CASSLTPQGKGANVLTF | . | . | 17 | TRBJ2-6 | TRBV5-5
TGTGCCAGCAGCCCCGGGACTAGCGGGGGGTACAATGAGCAGTTCTTC | CASSPGTSGGYNEQFF | TRBD2 | . | 16 | TRBJ2-1 | TRBV3-1/TRBV3-2
TGTGCCAGCAGCCACCCCCAAACGGCACAGCCAAACGTGGACACTGAAGCTTTCTTT | CASSHPQTAQPNVDTEAFF | . | . | 19 | TRBJ1-1 | TRBV3-1/TRBV3-2
TGCGCCAGCACCCTATCGGGGACAGGGGACCCGAACACTGAAGCTTTCTTT | CASTLSGTGDPNTEAFF | TRBD1 | . | 17 | TRBJ1-1 | TRBV5-1
TGTGCCAGTAGTTATTCCGGGACAGGGGAAGATACGCAGTATTTT | CASSYSGTGEDTQYF | TRBD1 | . | 15 | TRBJ2-3 | TRBV19
TGTGCCAGCAGTTCATCAGGGGGTGGCTACGAGCAGTACTTC | CASSSSGGGYEQYF | TRBD1 | . | 14 | TRBJ2-7 | TRBV27
TGTGCCATCAGCCCGACTAGCGGGAGCGACGAGCAGTACTTC | CAISPTSGSDEQYF | TRBD2 | . | 14 | TRBJ2-7 | TRBV10-3
TGCAGCGTTGAGAACCCTGGAGGGACCCAGTACTTC | CSVENPGGTQYF | . | once | 12 | TRBJ2-5 | TRBV29-1
TGTGCCAGCAGAGAGACAGGGCGGGGCTATGGCTACACCTTC | CASRETGRGYGYTF | TRBD1 | . | 14 | TRBJ1-2 | TRBV5-4
TGTGCCAGCAGAGTAGGTGATGGCTACACCTTC | CASRVGDGYTF | . | . | 11 | TRBJ1-2 | TRBV6-5
TGTGCCATCCGCGCGAACACTGAAGCTTTCTTT | CAIRANTEAFF | . | once | 11 | TRBJ1-1 | TRBV10-3
TGTGCCAGCAGCCAAATCTCGGGACGGGGGCTATATGGCTACACCTTC | CASSQISGRGLYGYTF | . | . | 16 | TRBJ1-2 | TRBV3-1/TRBV3-2
TGCGCCAGCAGCTTGGAGGAAAACTATGGCTACACCTTC | CASSLEENYGYTF | . | . | 13 | TRBJ1-2 | TRBV5-1
TGTGCCAGCTCACCGGGCAGGGGTGTTTTGAACACTGAAGCTTTCTTT | CASSPGRGVLNTEAFF | . | . | 16 | TRBJ1-1 | TRBV18
TGCGCCAGCAGCCTTAGGACTAGCCCCCAAAGCAAGAAGTACTTC | CASSLRTSPQSKKYF | TRBD2 | . | 15 | TRBJ2-7 | TRBV5-1
TGTGCTAGCAGCTTAGGGGCTAGCGGGAGAAATGAGCAGTTCTTC | CASSLGASGRNEQFF | TRBD2 | . | 15 | TRBJ2-1 | TRBV7-7